Below, 6 T cell receptor beta chains from the same sample are listed, as sequenced in a study of spatial heterogeneity in lung cancer. TCRdb re-derived calls from the 5' RACE reads in MiXCR, one entry per CDR3 protein. The sample includes over 85,000 distinct CDR3 sequences, approximately 19% seen only once; the top ten take 21%. The time point: blood at routine non-recurrence follow-up after resection. This specimen was PBMCs, taken at follow-up. The receptors here all came from a male donor with early-stage non-small cell lung cancer.

V usage is TRBV7-2 and J usage is TRBJ2-7; TRBD1 or TRBD2 may be the D gene (5 bases each). The CDR3 covers 16 residues. Germline values: CDR1 SGHTA, CDR2 FQGNSA. V lost 4 bases and J 4 bases, leaving 20 bases between the germline ends. The CDR3 region is CASSSTGHRGGYEQYF. In DNA, the CDR3 is TGTGCCAGCAGCTCCACGGGGCACCGGGGCGGGTACGAGCAGTACTTC. Variable domain in full (rest from reference TRBV7-2 and TRBJ2-7): GAGVSQSPSNKVTEKGKDVELRCDPISGHTALYWYRQSLGQGLEFLIYFQGNSAPDKSGLPSDRFSAERTGGSVSTLTIQRTQQEDSAVYLCASSSTGHRGGYEQYFGPGTRLTVT.

The chain employs TRBV7-2 and TRBJ1-1; tentative D call: TRBD1 (5 bases). The CDR3 loop spans 15 amino acids. Looked up from germline, CDR1 is SGHTA and CDR2 is FQGNSA. V was clipped by 2 bases and J by 6 bases, with 16 bases between them. This CDR3 is CASSLRLGQGAEAFF. CDR3 DNA: TGTGCCAGCAGCTTAAGGTTGGGCCAGGGTGCTGAAGCTTTCTTT.

The chain combines TRBV4-3 with TRBJ1-1; D unresolved. CDR3 length: 15 residues. V lost 1 base to trimming and J lost 1 base, with 10 bases between them. CDR1 LGHNA and CDR2 YSLEER come from the germline V gene. Here the CDR3 reads CASSQGYLENTEAFF. CDR3 sequence (DNA): TGCGCCAGCAGCCAAGGCTATTTGGAGAACACTGAAGCTTTCTTT.

This chain joins TRBV10-3 and TRBJ2-2, with a possible D match to TRBD1 (6 bases). The V end was cut by 3 bases, the J end by 6 bases, with 8 bases between. The germline V gene has CDR1 ENHRY and CDR2 SYGVKD. CDR3 length: 13 residues. The CDR3 nucleotides read TGTGCCATCAGTGAAGGGGGAGCCGGGGAGCTGTTTTTT. This translates into CAISEGGAGELFF.

The rearrangement joins TRBV6-1 to TRBJ2-3; a weak D match, TRBD1 (5 bases). V was trimmed by 2 bases and J by 1 base, leaving 16 bases between them. The length of the CDR3 is 17 residues. Looked up from germline, CDR1 is MNHNS and CDR2 is SASEGT. CDR3 coding DNA: TGTGCCAGCAGTGAATCGACAGCCAGGCGGCGCACAGATACGCAGTATTTT. This codes for CASSESTARRRTDTQYF.

This clonotype was picked up a small number of times. This sequence joins TRBV20-1 and TRBJ2-1, with 7 bases fitting TRBD2. CDR1 and CDR2 from the germline V gene are DFQATT and SNEGSKA (reference sequence). The CDR3 runs to 15 residues. Trimming took 5 bases from V and 7 from J; bases not matched to a gene: 14. This chain's CDR3 is CSAPSAAGVGNEQFF. CDR3 coding DNA: TGCAGTGCTCCTAGTGCTGCGGGAGTAGGGAATGAGCAGTTCTTC.